Presented here are 23 T cell receptor beta chains from one specimen sequenced in a study of control samples from healthy donors and cancer patients. Produced via immunoSEQ multiplex PCR; TCRdb's table is partial and in-frame only. The table has some 130,000 clones, just under 95% seen once. Sequenced material: blood. The receptors come from a man younger than 40 in good health.

The rearrangement uses TRBV2 and TRBJ1-1, with D perhaps TRBD1 (6 bases). Germline values: CDR1 SNHLY, CDR2 FYNNEI. This CDR3 is 15 amino acids long. V dropped 3 bases and J dropped 5 bases, with 16 bases sitting between them. CDR3 residues: CASSDPTGFRTEAFF. CDR3 nucleotide sequence: TGTGCCAGCAGTGATCCTACAGGGTTTAGGACTGAAGCTTTCTTT.

The CDR3 sequence: CATRLGRHTGELFF. DNA for the CDR3: TGTGCCACCCGACTTGGTCGGCACACCGGGGAGCTGTTTTTT. The chain uses TRBV7-2 and TRBJ2-2; D is undetermined. Germline CDR1 and CDR2: SGHTA and FQGNSA. V was cut by 10 bases and J by 3 bases, with 15 bases left in between. The length of the CDR3 is 14 residues.

The chain has TRBV6-2 or TRBV6-3 and TRBJ1-2, with TRBD1 matching 9 bases. The CDR3 extends over 15 amino acids. Germline lookup yields CDR1 MNHEY and CDR2 SVGEGT. V shed 0 bases, J shed 6 bases, and the junction held 5 bases outside the gene matches. The CDR3 loop reads CASSYSGQGGDGYTF. The DNA of the CDR3 is TGTGCCAGCAGTTACTCGGGACAGGGCGGAGATGGCTACACCTTC.

The chain links TRBV21-1 to TRBJ2-3; the table's TRBD2 call for D was not verified on the DNA. TRBV21-1 is annotated as a pseudogene. CDR3 length equals 20 residues. CDR3 amino acids: CASSNCGQTTGLAGPDTQYF. DNA of the CDR3: TGTGCCAGCAGCAACTGCGGACAGACCACCGGACTAGCGGGACCAGATACGCAGTATTTT.

The chain couples TRBV9 to TRBJ2-1; a possible D gene is TRBD2 (5 bases). The CDR3 is made up of 17 amino acids. CDR1 and CDR2 (germline): SGDLS, YYNGEE. The V end lost 2 bases, the J end lost 8 bases, and 23 bases lay between the germline ends. CDR3 protein: CASSVPRGGPLDHEQFF. CDR3 coding DNA: TGTGCCAGCAGCGTCCCGAGAGGAGGCCCCCTAGACCATGAGCAGTTCTTC.

This sequence joins TRBV7-8 and TRBJ2-2; no clear D. This CDR3 has 15 amino acids. The V and J ends lost 5 bases and 1 base respectively, with 11 bases between them. From germline, CDR1 is SGHVS and CDR2 FQNEAQ. The DNA of the CDR3 is TGTGCCAGCAGCCCCGGACGGTTGAACACCGGGGAGCTGTTTTTT. Its translation is CASSPGRLNTGELFF.

The chain links TRBV15 to TRBJ1-2; TRBD1 might be the D (5 bases). The germline V gene has CDR1 LNHNV and CDR2 YYDKDF (reference sequence). V lost 5 bases, J lost 1 base, and 8 bases lay in between. The CDR3 is made up of 13 amino acids. In DNA form, the CDR3 reads TGTGCCACCAGCGCAGACAGTAACTATGGCTACACCTTC. Translating it yields CATSADSNYGYTF. Based on the CDR3 plus reference TRBV15 and TRBJ1-2, the full variable domain is DAMVIQNPRYQVTQFGKPVTLSCSQTLNHNVMYWYQQKSSQAPKLLFHYYDKDFNNEADTPDNFQSRRPNTSFCFLDIRSPGLGDTAMYLCATSADSNYGYTFGSGTRLTVV.

V and J are TRBV11-2 and TRBJ2-1; tentatively, D is TRBD2 (6 bases). Looked up from germline, CDR1 is SGHAT and CDR2 is FQNNGV. The CDR3 length is 14 residues. V was cut by 6 bases and J by 8 bases, with 17 bases left in between. CDR3 loop: CASSPLRERYEQFF. DNA for the CDR3: TGTGCCAGCAGTCCCCTCCGGGAGAGGTATGAGCAGTTCTTC.

The genes are TRBV15 and TRBJ2-7; D is unresolved. Trimming shortened V by 1 base and J by 0 bases, and 7 bases separated the two germline ends. CDR1 is LNHNV and CDR2 is YYDKDF in the germline V gene (reference sequence). This CDR3 has 14 amino acids. This CDR3 is CATSRGKSSYEQYF. Written as DNA, the CDR3 is TGTGCCACCAGCAGAGGCAAGAGCTCCTACGAGCAGTACTTC.

Only a few counts were recorded for this clone. The chain combines TRBV6-2 or TRBV6-3 with TRBJ2-1, with a tentative D call TRBD1 (5 bases). Trimming removed 4 bases from V and 12 bases from J, with 13 bases in between. The germline CDR1 and CDR2 sequences are MNHEY and SVGEGT. This CDR3 spans 12 amino acids. CDR3 in amino acids: CASSSTPRGQFF. For the CDR3, the DNA is TGTGCCAGCAGTTCGACCCCTAGGGGGCAGTTCTTC.

The V call is TRBV29-1, the J call TRBJ1-2, with a weak D call TRBD1 (5 bases). V lost 7 bases to trimming and J lost 2 bases, with 11 bases between them. The germline CDR1 and CDR2 sequences are SQVTM and ANQGSEA. The CDR3 sequence is 12 residues long. As DNA, the CDR3 is TGCAGCGCGGGAGGGGCGAACTATGGCTACACCTTC. Encoded protein: CSAGGANYGYTF.

This chain joins TRBV27 and TRBJ1-6, with 11 bases aligning to TRBD1. Germline V gene data show CDR1 as MNHEY and CDR2 as SMNVEV (reference sequence). V shed 3 bases and J 3 bases; nucleotides not matched to a gene: 4. This CDR3 has 17 amino acids. For the CDR3, the DNA is TGTGCCAGCAGTTTGTACGGGACAGGGGGCTATAATTCACCCCTCCACTTT. It encodes CASSLYGTGGYNSPLHF.

The chain joins TRBV6-2 or TRBV6-3 to TRBJ2-6; 8 bases line up with TRBD1. CDR3 length: 17 amino acids. Germline V lookup: CDR1 MNHEY, CDR2 SVGEGT. With 4 bases clipped from V and 4 bases from J, the junction kept 9 bases outside the gene matches. The CDR3 loop is CASSSWTGLGGANVLTF. The CDR3 DNA is TGTGCCAGCAGTTCCTGGACAGGGCTGGGAGGGGCCAACGTCCTGACTTTC.

The gene calls are TRBV3-1 (or the pseudogene TRBV3-2) and TRBJ2-7; no clear D gene. This CDR3 region has 14 residues. Trimming pared 4 bases from V and 2 bases from J, leaving 12 bases between. CDR1 LGHDT and CDR2 YNNKEL come from the germline V gene (reference sequence). The CDR3 sequence is CASSLNRNPYEQYF. The CDR3 bases are TGTGCCAGCAGCCTAAACCGTAATCCCTACGAGCAGTACTTC.

The chain joins TRBV28 to TRBJ1-1; TRBD1 aligns across 12 bases. The CDR3 loop spans 16 amino acids. CDR1 and CDR2 (germline): MDHEN, SYDVKM. V was pared by 6 bases and J by 3 bases, with 8 bases of the junction left unmatched. This chain's CDR3 is CASSLGTGGRDTEAFF. The CDR3 DNA reads as TGTGCCAGCAGCCTGGGGACAGGGGGCAGGGACACTGAAGCTTTCTTT.

The V call is TRBV3-1 (or the pseudogene TRBV3-2), the J call TRBJ2-7, with 9 bases matching TRBD1. Germline loops: CDR1 LGHDT, CDR2 YNNKEL (reference sequence). The CDR3 runs 15 residues. Trimming cost V 2 bases and J 6 bases; bases outside gene matches: 8. The CDR3 here is CASSQQWTGVGEQYF. CDR3 sequence (DNA): TGTGCCAGCAGCCAACAGTGGACAGGGGTCGGCGAGCAGTACTTC.

This clone was detected once. The rearrangement joins TRBV5-1 to TRBJ1-2; D is unclear. The CDR3 is 14 amino acids. The ends were cut back, 0 bases at V and 2 bases at J, with 8 bases in the middle. The V gene's germline CDR1 is SGHRS and CDR2 YFSETQ. The DNA of the CDR3 is TGCGCCAGCAGCTTGGGGTTGGGGAACTATGGCTACACCTTC. This gives the protein CASSLGLGNYGYTF. Drawing the rest from reference TRBV5-1 and TRBJ1-2, the complete variable domain is KAGVTQTPRYLIKTRGQQVTLSCSPISGHRSVSWYQQTPGQGLQFLFEYFSETQRNKGNFPGRFSGRQFSNSRSEMNVSTLELGDSALYLCASSLGLGNYGYTFGSGTRLTVV.

This chain uses TRBV5-1 with TRBJ2-2, with 8 bases aligning to TRBD2. The V and J ends lost 1 base and 5 bases, in that order; junction bases with no gene match: 4. Germline V gene data show CDR1 as SGHRS and CDR2 as YFSETQ. This CDR3 comprises 15 residues. The CDR3 DNA sequence: TGCGCCAGCAGCTTGACTAGCGGAGGGACCGGGGAGCTGTTTTTT. It yields the protein CASSLTSGGTGELFF. Looking up the rest from reference TRBV5-1 and TRBJ2-2 gives the full variable domain: KAGVTQTPRYLIKTRGQQVTLSCSPISGHRSVSWYQQTPGQGLQFLFEYFSETQRNKGNFPGRFSGRQFSNSRSEMNVSTLELGDSALYLCASSLTSGGTGELFFGEGSRLTVL.

This chain uses TRBV4-2 with TRBJ2-1, with D maybe TRBD2 (5 bases). Trimming removed 0 bases at V and 1 base at J, with 13 bases between. The V gene's germline CDR1 is LGHNA and CDR2 YNFKEQ. The CDR3 runs to 17 residues. CDR3 residues: CASSQEAGAASYNEQFF. CDR3 nucleotides: TGTGCCAGCAGCCAAGAAGCTGGAGCGGCTTCCTACAATGAGCAGTTCTTC.

Written as DNA, the CDR3 is TGTGCCAGCAGAAGAGCCCTCCTAGGGGCAAACTATGGCTACACCTTC. As protein: CASRRALLGANYGYTF. V usage is TRBV28 and J usage is TRBJ1-2, with D tentatively TRBD1 (5 bases). Trimming removed 6 bases at V and 2 bases at J, with 19 bases between. This CDR3 is 16 amino acids long. CDR1 and CDR2 (germline): MDHEN, SYDVKM.

The rearrangement uses TRBV27 and TRBJ2-3; tentatively, D is TRBD1 (6 bases). The germline V gene encodes CDR1 MNHEY and CDR2 SMNVEV (reference sequence). CDR3 length: 15 amino acids. V was pared by 6 bases and J by 3 bases, with 16 bases between. The CDR3 DNA reads as TGTGCCAGCAGACTAACAGGGATTAGAACAGATACGCAGTATTTT. Its protein is CASRLTGIRTDTQYF.

The gene calls are TRBV12-5 and TRBJ2-7; 9 bases map to TRBD1. The CDR3 has 20 residues. Germline V CDR1 and CDR2: LGHNT, FRNRAP. With V trimmed by 0 bases and J by 5 bases, 20 bases remained unmatched. CDR3: CASGLVRWTGDKILWNEQYF. The CDR3 nucleotides are TGTGCTAGTGGTTTGGTACGATGGACAGGGGATAAAATTTTATGGAACGAGCAGTACTTC. Combining the CDR3 with reference TRBV12-5 and TRBJ2-7 gives the whole variable domain DARVTQTPRHKVTEMGQEVTMRCQPILGHNTVFWYRQTMMQGLELLAYFRNRAPLDDSGMPKDRFSAEMPDATLATLKIQPSEPRDSAVYFCASGLVRWTGDKILWNEQYFGPGTRLTVT.

V gene TRBV5-1 combines with J gene TRBJ2-2, with 7 nucleotides matching TRBD1. The CDR3 has 14 residues. Germline V lookup: CDR1 SGHRS, CDR2 YFSETQ. V shed 2 bases, J shed 7 bases, and the junction held 5 bases outside the gene matches. The CDR3 loop reads CASSLKQGIGELFF. The CDR3 region has the DNA TGCGCCAGCAGCTTAAAACAGGGGATCGGGGAGCTGTTTTTT.